This TCR beta chain originates from a study of beta chain features in type 1 diabetes. A remark on this clone: Its specificity is not known.

Per the germline V gene, CDR1 is SGDLS and CDR2 is YYNGEE. Trimming took off 3 bases at V and 0 bases at J, with 10 bases between the two ends. CDR3 length equals 14 residues. Broader study findings: A potential PCR bias toward shorter templates would be equal in patient and control samples. The VDJ junctions of type 1 diabetes patients carried fewer insertions and more deletions. Type 1 diabetes patients showed a moderate but significant shortening of TCRB CDR3s in all four CD4+ subsets.

Isolation of CD4+ naive, central memory, regulatory and stem cell-like memory cells was achieved by sorting via CD45RO/CCR7/CD25/CD127/CD95/CD27. The entirety of the isolated RNA underwent reverse transcription, so expressed TCRB transcripts were sequenced. The table came from immunoSEQ multiplex PCR; TCRdb's copy has only in-frame clones and leaves some out. The sample has some 270,000 clones; approximately 10% are singletons. The TCR comes from a man aged 25 to 45 with type 1 diabetes. The sample comprised naive CD4+ T cells from blood. This rearrangement joins TRBV9 to TRBJ2-7, with D unresolved. The CDR3 region has the DNA TGTGCCAGCAGCGCCACGAGTAGCTCCTACGAGCAGTACTTC. It specifies CASSATSSSYEQYF. The full variable domain, with the rest looked up from reference TRBV9 and TRBJ2-7, is DSGVTQTPKHLITATGQRVTLRCSPRSGDLSVYWYQQSLDQGLQFLIQYYNGEERAKGNILERFSAQQFPDLHSELNLSSLELGDSALYFCASSATSSSYEQYFGPGTRLTVT.